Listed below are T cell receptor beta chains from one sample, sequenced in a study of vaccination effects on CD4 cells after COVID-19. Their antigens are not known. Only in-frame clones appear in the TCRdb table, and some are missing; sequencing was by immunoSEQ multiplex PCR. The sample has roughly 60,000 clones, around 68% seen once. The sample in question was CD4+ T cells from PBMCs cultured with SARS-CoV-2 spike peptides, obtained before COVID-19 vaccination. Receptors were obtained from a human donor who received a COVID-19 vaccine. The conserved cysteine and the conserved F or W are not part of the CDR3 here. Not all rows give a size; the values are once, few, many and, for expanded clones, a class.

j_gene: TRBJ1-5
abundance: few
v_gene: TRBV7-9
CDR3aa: ASSLFGNQPQH

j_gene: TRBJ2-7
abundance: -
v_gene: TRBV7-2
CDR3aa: ASSPGQEAYEQY

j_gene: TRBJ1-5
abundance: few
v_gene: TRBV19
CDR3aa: ASSGSGGGNQPQH

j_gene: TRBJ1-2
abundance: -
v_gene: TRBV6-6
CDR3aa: ASSSPDRSNYGYT

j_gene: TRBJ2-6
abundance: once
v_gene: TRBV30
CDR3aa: AWSAGAGRNLGANVLT

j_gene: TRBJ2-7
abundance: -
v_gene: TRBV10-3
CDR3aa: AISEVLRTGADEQY

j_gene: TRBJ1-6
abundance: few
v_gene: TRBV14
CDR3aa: ARRFLQGRGHNSPLH

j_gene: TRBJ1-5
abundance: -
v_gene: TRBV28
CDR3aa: ASSFGDRMVQPQH

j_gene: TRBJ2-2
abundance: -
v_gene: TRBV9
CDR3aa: ASTFTGELF

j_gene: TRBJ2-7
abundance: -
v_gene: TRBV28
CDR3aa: ASSFAQGTYEQY

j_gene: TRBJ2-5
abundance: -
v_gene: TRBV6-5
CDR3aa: ASPTRTGGTQY

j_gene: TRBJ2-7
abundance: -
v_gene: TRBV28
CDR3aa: ASRPSKGGSYEQY

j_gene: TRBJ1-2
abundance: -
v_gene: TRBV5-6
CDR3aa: ASSFSPSGTYGYT

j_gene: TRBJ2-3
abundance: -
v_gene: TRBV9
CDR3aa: ASSVAGGPDTQY

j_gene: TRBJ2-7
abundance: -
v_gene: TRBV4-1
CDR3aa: ASSQGQGAPPYEQY

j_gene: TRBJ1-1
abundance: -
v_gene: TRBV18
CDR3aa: ASSQNNWGGMNTEAF

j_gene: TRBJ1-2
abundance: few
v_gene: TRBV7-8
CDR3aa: ASSLTRQGDGYT

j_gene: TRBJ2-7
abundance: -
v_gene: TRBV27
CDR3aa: ASRAVGSEQY

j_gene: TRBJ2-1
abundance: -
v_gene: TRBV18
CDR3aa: ASSQRGLPPNNEQF

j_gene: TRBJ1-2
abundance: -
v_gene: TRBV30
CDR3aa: AWSVAGGNYGYT

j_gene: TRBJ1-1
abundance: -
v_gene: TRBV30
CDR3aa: AWSVRVDTEAF

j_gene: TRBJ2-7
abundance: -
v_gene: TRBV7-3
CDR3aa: ASSMGLAYEQY

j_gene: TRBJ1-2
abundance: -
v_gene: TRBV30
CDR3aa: AALGPPEVDGYT

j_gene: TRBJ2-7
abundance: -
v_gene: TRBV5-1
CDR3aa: ASSLATGRGGVYEQY

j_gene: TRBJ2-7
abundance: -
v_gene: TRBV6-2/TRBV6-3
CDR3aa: ASSYSSSGGGSYEQY

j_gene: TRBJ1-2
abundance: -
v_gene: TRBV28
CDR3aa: ASSLTLRTGKGYT